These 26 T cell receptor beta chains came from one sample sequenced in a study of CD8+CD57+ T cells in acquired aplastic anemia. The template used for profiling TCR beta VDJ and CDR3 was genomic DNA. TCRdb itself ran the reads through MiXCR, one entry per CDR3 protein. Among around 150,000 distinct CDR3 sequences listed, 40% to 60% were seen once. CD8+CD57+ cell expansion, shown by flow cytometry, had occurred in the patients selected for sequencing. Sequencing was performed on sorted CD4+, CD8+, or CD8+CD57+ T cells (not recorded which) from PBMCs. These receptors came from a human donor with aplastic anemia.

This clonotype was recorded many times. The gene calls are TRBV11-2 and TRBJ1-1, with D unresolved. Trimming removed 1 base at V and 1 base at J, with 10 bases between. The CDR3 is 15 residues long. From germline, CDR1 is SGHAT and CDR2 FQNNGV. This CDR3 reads CASSLVGDANTEAFF. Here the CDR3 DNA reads TGTGCCAGCAGCTTAGTTGGCGACGCGAACACTGAAGCTTTCTTT.

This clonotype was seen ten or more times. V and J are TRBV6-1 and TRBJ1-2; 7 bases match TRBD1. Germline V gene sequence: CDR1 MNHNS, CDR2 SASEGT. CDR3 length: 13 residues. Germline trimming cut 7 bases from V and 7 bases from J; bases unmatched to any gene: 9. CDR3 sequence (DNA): TGTGCCAGCAACCGACAGGGCGGTATTGGCTACACCTTC. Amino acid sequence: CASNRQGGIGYTF.

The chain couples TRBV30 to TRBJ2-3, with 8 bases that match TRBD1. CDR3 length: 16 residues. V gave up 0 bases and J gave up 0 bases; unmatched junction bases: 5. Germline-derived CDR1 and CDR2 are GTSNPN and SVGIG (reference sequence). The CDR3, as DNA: TGTGCCTGGAGTGTACGGGACAGGACAAGCACAGATACGCAGTATTTT. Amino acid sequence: CAWSVRDRTSTDTQYF.

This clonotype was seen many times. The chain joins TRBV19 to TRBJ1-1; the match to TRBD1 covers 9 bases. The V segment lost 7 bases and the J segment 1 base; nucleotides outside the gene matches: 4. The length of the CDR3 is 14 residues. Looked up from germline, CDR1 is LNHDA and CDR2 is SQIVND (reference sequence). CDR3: CASTLGQGNTEAFF. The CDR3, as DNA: TGTGCCAGTACCCTGGGACAGGGGAACACTGAAGCTTTCTTT. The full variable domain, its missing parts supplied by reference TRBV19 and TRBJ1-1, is DGGITQSPKYLFRKEGQNVTLSCEQNLNHDAMYWYRQDPGQGLRLIYYSQIVNDFQKGDIAEGYSVSREKKESFPLTVTSAQKNPTAFYLCASTLGQGNTEAFFGQGTRLTVV.

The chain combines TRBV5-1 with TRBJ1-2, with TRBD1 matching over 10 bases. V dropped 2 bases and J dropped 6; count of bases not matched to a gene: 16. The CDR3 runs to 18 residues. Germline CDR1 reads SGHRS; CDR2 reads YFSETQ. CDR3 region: CASSFDQGQGQGRHGYTF. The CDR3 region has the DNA TGCGCCAGCAGCTTCGACCAAGGTCAGGGACAGGGGAGACATGGCTACACCTTC.

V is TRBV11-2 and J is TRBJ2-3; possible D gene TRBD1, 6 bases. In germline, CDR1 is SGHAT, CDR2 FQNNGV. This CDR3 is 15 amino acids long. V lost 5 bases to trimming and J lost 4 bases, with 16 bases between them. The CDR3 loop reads CASSLRGWVADTQYF. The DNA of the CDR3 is TGTGCCAGCAGCCTCAGGGGCTGGGTTGCAGATACGCAGTATTTT.

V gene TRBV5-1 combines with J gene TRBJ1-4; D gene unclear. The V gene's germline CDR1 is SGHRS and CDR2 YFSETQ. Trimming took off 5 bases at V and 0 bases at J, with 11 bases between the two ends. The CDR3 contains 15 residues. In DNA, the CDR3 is TGCGCCAGCAGTCGGACCCATCCAACTAATGAAAAACTGTTTTTT. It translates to CASSRTHPTNEKLFF.

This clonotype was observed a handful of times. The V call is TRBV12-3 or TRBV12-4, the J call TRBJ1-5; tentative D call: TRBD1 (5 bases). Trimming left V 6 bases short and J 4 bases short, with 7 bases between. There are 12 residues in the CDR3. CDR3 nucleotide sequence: TGTGCCAGCAGGGGGACGAATCAGCCCCAGCATTTT. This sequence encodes CASRGTNQPQHF.

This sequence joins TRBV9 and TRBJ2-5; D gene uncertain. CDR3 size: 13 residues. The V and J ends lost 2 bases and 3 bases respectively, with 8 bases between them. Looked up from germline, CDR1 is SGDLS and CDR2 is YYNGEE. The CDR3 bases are TGTGCCAGCAGCGTTCTTTGGGAAGAGACCCAGTACTTC. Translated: CASSVLWEETQYF.

CDR3 nucleotide sequence: TGCAGTGCTAAAGTAGGGGTTGATGGCTACACCTTC. Protein: CSAKVGVDGYTF. This chain uses TRBV20-1 with TRBJ1-2, with a weak D call TRBD1 (5 bases). Germline CDR1 and CDR2: DFQATT and SNEGSKA (reference sequence). The CDR3 sequence is 12 residues long. Trimming removed 4 bases at V and 6 bases at J, with 12 bases between.

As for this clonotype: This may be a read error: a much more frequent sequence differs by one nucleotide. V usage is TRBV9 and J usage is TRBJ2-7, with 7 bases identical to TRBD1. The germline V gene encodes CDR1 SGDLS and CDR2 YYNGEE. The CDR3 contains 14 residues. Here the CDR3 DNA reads TGTGCCATCAGCGTAGGACAGGACTCCTACGAGCAGTACTTC. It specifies CAISVGQDSYEQYF.

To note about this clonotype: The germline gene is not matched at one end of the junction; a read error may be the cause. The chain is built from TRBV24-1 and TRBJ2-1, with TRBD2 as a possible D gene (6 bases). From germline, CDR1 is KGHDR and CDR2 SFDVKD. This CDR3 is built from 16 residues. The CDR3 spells CATSDYGTGWRNERFF. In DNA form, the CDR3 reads TGTGCCACCAGTGATTACGGGACTGGCTGGAGGAATGAGCGGTTCTTC.

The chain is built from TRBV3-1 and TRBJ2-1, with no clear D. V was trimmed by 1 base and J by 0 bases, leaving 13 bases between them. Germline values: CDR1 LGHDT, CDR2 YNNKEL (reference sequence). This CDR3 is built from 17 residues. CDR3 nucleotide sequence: TGTGCCAGCAGCCAAGTCGCGATCCCGAGCTCCTACAATGAGCAGTTCTTC. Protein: CASSQVAIPSSYNEQFF.

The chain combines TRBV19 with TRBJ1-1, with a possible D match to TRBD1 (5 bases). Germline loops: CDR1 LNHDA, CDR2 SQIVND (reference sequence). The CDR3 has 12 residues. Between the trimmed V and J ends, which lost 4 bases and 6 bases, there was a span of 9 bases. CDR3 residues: CASSTGFAEAFF. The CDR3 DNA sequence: TGTGCCAGTAGTACAGGGTTCGCTGAAGCTTTCTTT.

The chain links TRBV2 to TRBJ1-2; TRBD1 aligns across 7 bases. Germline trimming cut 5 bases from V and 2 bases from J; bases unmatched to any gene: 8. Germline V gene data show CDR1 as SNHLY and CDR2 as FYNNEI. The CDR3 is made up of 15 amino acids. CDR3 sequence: CASSPFLTGNYGYTF. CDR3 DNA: TGTGCCAGCAGTCCTTTTTTGACAGGGAACTATGGCTACACCTTC. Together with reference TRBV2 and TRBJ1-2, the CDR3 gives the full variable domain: EPEVTQTPSHQVTQMGQEVILRCVPISNHLYFYWYRQILGQKVEFLVSFYNNEISEKSEIFDDQFSVERPDGSNFTLKIRSTKLEDSAMYFCASSPFLTGNYGYTFGSGTRLTVV.

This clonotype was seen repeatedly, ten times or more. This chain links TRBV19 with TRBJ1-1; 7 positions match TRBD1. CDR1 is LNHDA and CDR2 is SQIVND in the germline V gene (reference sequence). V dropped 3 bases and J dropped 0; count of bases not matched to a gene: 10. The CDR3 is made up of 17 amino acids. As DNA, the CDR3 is TGTGCCAGTAGTATCTCCTTGACAGGGACCATGAACACTGAAGCTTTCTTT. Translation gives CASSISLTGTMNTEAFF. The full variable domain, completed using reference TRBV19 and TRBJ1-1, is DGGITQSPKYLFRKEGQNVTLSCEQNLNHDAMYWYRQDPGQGLRLIYYSQIVNDFQKGDIAEGYSVSREKKESFPLTVTSAQKNPTAFYLCASSISLTGTMNTEAFFGQGTRLTVV.

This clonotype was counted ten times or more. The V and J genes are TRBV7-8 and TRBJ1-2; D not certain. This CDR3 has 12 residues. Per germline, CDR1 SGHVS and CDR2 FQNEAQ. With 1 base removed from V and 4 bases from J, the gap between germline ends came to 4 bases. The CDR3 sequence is CASSLGSYGYTF. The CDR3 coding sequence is TGTGCCAGCAGCTTAGGGAGCTATGGCTACACCTTC.

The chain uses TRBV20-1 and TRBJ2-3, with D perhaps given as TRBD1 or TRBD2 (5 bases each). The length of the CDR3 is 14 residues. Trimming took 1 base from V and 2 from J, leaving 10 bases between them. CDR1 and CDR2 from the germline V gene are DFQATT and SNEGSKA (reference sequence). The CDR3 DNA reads TGCAGTGCTAGAGGCGAGGGACCCACAGATACGCAGTATTTT. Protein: CSARGEGPTDTQYF.

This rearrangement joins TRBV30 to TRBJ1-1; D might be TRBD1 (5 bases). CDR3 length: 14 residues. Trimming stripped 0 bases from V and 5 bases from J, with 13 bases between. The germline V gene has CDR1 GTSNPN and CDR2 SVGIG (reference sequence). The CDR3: CAWSVGTANTEAFF. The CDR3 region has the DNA TGTGCCTGGAGTGTAGGGACCGCTAATACTGAAGCTTTCTTT.

CDR3 protein: CASSWTRTQETQYF. In DNA, the CDR3 is TGTGCCAGTAGTTGGACTAGAACCCAAGAGACCCAGTACTTC. The chain recombines TRBV19 with TRBJ2-5; 7 bases map to TRBD2. CDR1 is LNHDA and CDR2 is SQIVND in the germline V gene (reference sequence). This CDR3 contains 14 residues. V was clipped by 5 bases and J by 1 base; unmatched bases: 4. Supplemented by reference TRBV19 and TRBJ2-5, the full variable domain reads DGGITQSPKYLFRKEGQNVTLSCEQNLNHDAMYWYRQDPGQGLRLIYYSQIVNDFQKGDIAEGYSVSREKKESFPLTVTSAQKNPTAFYLCASSWTRTQETQYFGPGTRLLVL.

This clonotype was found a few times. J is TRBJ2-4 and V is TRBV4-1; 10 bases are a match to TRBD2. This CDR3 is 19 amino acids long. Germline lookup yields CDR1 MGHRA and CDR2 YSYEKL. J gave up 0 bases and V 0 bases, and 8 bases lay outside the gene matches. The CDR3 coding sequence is TGCGCCAGCAGCCAAGAGACTAGCGGGTCTCTTTTAGCCAAAAACATTCAGTACTTC. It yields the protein CASSQETSGSLLAKNIQYF.

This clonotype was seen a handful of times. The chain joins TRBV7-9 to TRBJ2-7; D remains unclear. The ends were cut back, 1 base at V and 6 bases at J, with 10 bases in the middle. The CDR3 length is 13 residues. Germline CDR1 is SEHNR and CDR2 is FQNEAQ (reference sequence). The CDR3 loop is CASSLGTDREQYF. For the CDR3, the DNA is TGTGCCAGCAGCTTAGGGACCGACCGCGAGCAGTACTTC.

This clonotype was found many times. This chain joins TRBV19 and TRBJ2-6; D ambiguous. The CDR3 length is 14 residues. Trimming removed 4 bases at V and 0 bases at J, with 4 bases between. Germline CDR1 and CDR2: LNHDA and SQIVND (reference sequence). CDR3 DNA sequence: TGTGCCAGTAGTAAAGACTCTGGGGCCAACGTCCTGACTTTC. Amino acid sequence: CASSKDSGANVLTF.

CDR3 protein: CASRQGGTDTQYF. CDR3 nucleotides: TGTGCCAGTAGACAGGGGGGAACAGATACGCAGTATTTT. The chain uses TRBV19 and TRBJ2-3, with 8 bases aligning to TRBD1. The CDR3 has 13 amino acids. V was clipped by 6 bases and J by 3 bases; unmatched bases: 2. Germline CDR1 reads LNHDA; CDR2 reads SQIVND (reference sequence). Complete variable domain (other parts from reference TRBV19 and TRBJ2-3): DGGITQSPKYLFRKEGQNVTLSCEQNLNHDAMYWYRQDPGQGLRLIYYSQIVNDFQKGDIAEGYSVSREKKESFPLTVTSAQKNPTAFYLCASRQGGTDTQYFGPGTRLTVL.

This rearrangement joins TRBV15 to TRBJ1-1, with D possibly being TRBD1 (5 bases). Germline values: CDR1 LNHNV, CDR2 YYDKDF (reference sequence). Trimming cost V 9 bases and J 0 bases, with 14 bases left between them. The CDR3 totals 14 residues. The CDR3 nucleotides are TGTGCCACGGCGAGGGGAGCCTTGAACACTGAAGCTTTCTTT. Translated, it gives CATARGALNTEAFF.

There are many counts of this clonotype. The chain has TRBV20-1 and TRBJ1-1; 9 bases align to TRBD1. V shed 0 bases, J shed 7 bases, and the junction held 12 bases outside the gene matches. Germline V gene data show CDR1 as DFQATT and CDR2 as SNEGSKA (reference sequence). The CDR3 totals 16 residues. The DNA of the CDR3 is TGCAGTGCTAGAGAGAGGGGGGGGGACAGGGTGGATGAAGCTTTCTTT. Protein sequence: CSARERGGDRVDEAFF.